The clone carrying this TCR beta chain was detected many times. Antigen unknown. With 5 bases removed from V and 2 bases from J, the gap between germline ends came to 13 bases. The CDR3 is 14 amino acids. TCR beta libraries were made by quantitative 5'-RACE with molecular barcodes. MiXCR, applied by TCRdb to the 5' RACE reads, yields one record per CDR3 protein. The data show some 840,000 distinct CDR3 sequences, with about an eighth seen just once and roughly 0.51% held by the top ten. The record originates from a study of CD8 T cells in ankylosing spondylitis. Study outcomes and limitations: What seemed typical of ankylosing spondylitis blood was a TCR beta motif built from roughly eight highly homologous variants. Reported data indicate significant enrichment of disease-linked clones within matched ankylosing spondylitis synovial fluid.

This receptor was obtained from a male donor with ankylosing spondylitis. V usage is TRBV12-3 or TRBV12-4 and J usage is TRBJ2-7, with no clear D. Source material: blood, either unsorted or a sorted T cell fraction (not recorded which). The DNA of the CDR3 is TGTGCCAGCAGTCAGCATGGAGCAACCTACGAGCAGTACTTC. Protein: CASSQHGATYEQYF.